This T cell receptor (beta chain) was retrieved from a study of cytomegalovirus exposure and HLA in healthy donors. Study-wide points: Later analysis identified a missense DCLRE1C variant that was linked to TCR beta V- and J-gene trimming. Follow-up analysis found HLA locus-dependent TCR association rates, highest for DRB1 and lowest for HLA-C. Links to common viral pathogens appeared, in a later analysis, for several of the most significant clusters. Later on, an analysis tied around 17,000 TCR beta sequences to HLA alleles at 0.05 false discovery rate.

The CDR3 is 14 amino acids. The germline CDR1 and CDR2 sequences are SGHRS and YFSETQ. With V trimmed by 5 bases and J by 6 bases, 10 bases remained unmatched. A multiplex PCR was run with 60 Vbeta primers and 13 Jbeta primers. TCRdb keeps only in-frame clones here, not all; method: immunoSEQ multiplex PCR. The data contain under 200,000 clones, around four fifths of them singletons. A remark on this clone: The antigen remains undetermined.

Input material: PBMCs. This clonotype originated in a woman in her 30s in good health and CMV-seronegative. V is TRBV5-1 and J is TRBJ1-1; the match to TRBD1 covers 7 bases. In DNA form, the CDR3 reads TGCGCCAGCAGTCCGACAGGGAGAGACGCTGAAGCTTTCTTT. Amino acids: CASSPTGRDAEAFF.